These 7 T cell receptor beta chains were sequenced from one sample in a study of cytotoxic CD8 clonotypes in ibrutinib-treated CLL. Assay used: immunoSEQ multiplex PCR; TCRdb lists only in-frame clones, some missing. The sample records 85,000 or so clones, around 79% being singletons. This specimen consisted of PBMCs, obtained after 12 months of ibrutinib treatment. These receptor sequences come from a human donor with chronic lymphocytic leukemia.

The chain employs TRBV6-1 and TRBJ2-5; D is possibly TRBD1 or TRBD2 (5 bases each). The CDR3 is 14 amino acids. Germline CDR1 and CDR2: MNHNS and SASEGT. V lost 7 bases and J lost 3, with 15 bases in between. CDR3 sequence: CASTPGRNKETQYF. As DNA, the CDR3 is TGTGCCAGCACCCCGGGACGGAACAAAGAGACCCAGTACTTC.

The chain carries TRBV7-2 and TRBJ2-1; D tentatively fits TRBD1 or TRBD2 (6 bases each). Germline CDR1 reads SGHTA; CDR2 reads FQGNSA. Trimming cost V 1 base and J 7 bases, with 17 bases left between them. The CDR3 loop spans 16 amino acids. In DNA, the CDR3 is TGTGCCAGCAGCTTAGGGACGGGGGCCGGGTGGAATGAGCAGTTCTTC. This encodes CASSLGTGAGWNEQFF.

The chain combines TRBV6-4 with TRBJ1-5, with TRBD1 as a possible D gene (5 bases). V was cut by 5 bases and J by 0 bases, with 8 bases left in between. This CDR3 spans 14 amino acids. CDR1 is MRHNA and CDR2 is SNTAGT in the germline V gene. CDR3: CASSPGHSNQPQHF. CDR3 sequence (DNA): TGTGCCAGCAGTCCCGGACATAGCAATCAGCCCCAGCATTTT.

V and J are TRBV5-1 and TRBJ2-1; 11 bases are a match to TRBD2. The junction had 5 bases not matched to a gene; V was cut back by 6 bases and J by 6 bases. Germline CDR1 reads SGHRS; CDR2 reads YFSETQ. The CDR3 length is 14 residues. CDR3 region: CASNPGTSGNEQFF. The CDR3 region has the DNA TGCGCCAGCAACCCCGGGACTAGCGGCAATGAGCAGTTCTTC.

The chain is built from TRBV7-2 and TRBJ2-2; possibly TRBD2 for D (6 bases). CDR3 length: 16 amino acids. Trimming removed 0 bases at V and 6 bases at J, with 14 bases between. Per the germline V gene, CDR1 is SGHTA and CDR2 is FQGNSA. The CDR3 loop is CASSLAWGGPAGELFF. The CDR3 DNA sequence: TGTGCCAGCAGCTTAGCGTGGGGAGGCCCGGCCGGGGAGCTGTTTTTT.

The chain is built from TRBV7-9 and TRBJ2-7, with D hard to call. The V end lost 7 bases, the J end lost 0 bases, and 10 bases lay between the germline ends. CDR1 and CDR2 from the germline V gene are SEHNR and FQNEAQ (reference sequence). The CDR3 sequence is 13 residues long. The CDR3 sequence is CASTPDGSYEQYF. The CDR3 nucleotides are TGTGCCAGCACCCCCGATGGCTCCTACGAGCAGTACTTC.

This clone was counted only a few times. The J gene is TRBJ1-2, the V gene TRBV4-3; 9 nucleotides line up with TRBD1. The CDR3 contains 15 residues. In germline, CDR1 is LGHNA, CDR2 YSLEER. V lost 4 bases to trimming and J lost 7 bases; unmatched junction nucleotides: 10. CDR3 nucleotides: TGCGCCAGCAGCCCGCACAGGGGGCGGATTGTTGGCTACACCTTC. This encodes CASSPHRGRIVGYTF.